The 27 T cell receptor beta chains in this list originate from one sample, sequenced in a study of radiotherapy plus CTLA-4 blockade in lung cancer. Profiling relied on immunoSEQ multiplex PCR, and the TCRdb table lists in-frame clones only, not all of them. The sample contains fewer than 45,000 clones, approximately 85% of which appear only once. The input for sequencing was peripheral blood, taken from a patient treated with radiotherapy plus ipilimumab. The receptors come from a human donor with non-small cell lung cancer who had stable disease on radiotherapy plus ipilimumab.

The J gene is TRBJ1-1, the V gene TRBV5-4; 9 nucleotides agree with TRBD1. The junction had 11 bases not matched to a gene; V was cut back by 2 bases and J by 6 bases. Germline V gene data show CDR1 as SGHNT and CDR2 as YYREEE (reference sequence). This CDR3 is 16 amino acids long. In DNA, the CDR3 is TGTGCCAGCAGCTTAAAATCTCGTGACAGGGGGTCTGAAGCTTTCTTT. This translates into CASSLKSRDRGSEAFF.

This clone has more than one count but fewer than ten. The V and J genes are TRBV28 and TRBJ2-3; maybe TRBD1 (6 bases). CDR3 length: 17 amino acids. Trimming left V 4 bases short and J 0 bases short, with 17 bases between. Germline V gives CDR1 MDHEN, CDR2 SYDVKM. The CDR3 DNA is TGTGCCAGCAGTTCTTATGGGTGGACAGAGAGCACAGATACGCAGTATTTT. Residues: CASSSYGWTESTDTQYF.

The chain has TRBV9 and TRBJ2-6; 14 positions match TRBD2. J lost 1 base, V lost 3 bases, and 3 bases had no gene match. CDR3 length: 18 residues. Germline CDR1 SGDLS, CDR2 YYNGEE. This chain's CDR3 is CASSDRLAGGSGANVLTF. The DNA for the CDR3 is TGTGCCAGCAGCGACAGACTAGCGGGAGGGTCTGGGGCCAACGTCCTGACTTTC.

This chain joins TRBV5-6 and TRBJ2-1, with D possibly matching TRBD1 (5 bases). There are 14 residues in the CDR3. Germline values: CDR1 SGHDT, CDR2 YYEEEE. The V end lost 0 bases, the J end lost 4 bases, and 8 bases lay between the germline ends. The CDR3 here is CASSLAGHYNEQFF. CDR3 nucleotides: TGTGCCAGCAGCTTGGCTGGACATTACAATGAGCAGTTCTTC. Full variable domain (remainder filled in from reference TRBV5-6 and TRBJ2-1): DAGVTQSPTHLIKTRGQQVTLRCSPKSGHDTVSWYQQALGQGPQFIFQYYEEEERQRGNFPDRFSGHQFPNYSSELNVNALLLGDSALYLCASSLAGHYNEQFFGPGTRLTVL.

The chain links TRBV7-8 to TRBJ2-1, with 8 bases matching TRBD1. Unmatched junction bases numbered 5, after V lost 6 bases and J lost 10 bases. Germline CDR1 reads SGHVS; CDR2 reads FQNEAQ. The CDR3 has 12 amino acids. The CDR3 DNA is TGTGCCAGCAGACCAGGGGGCAGGGAGCAGTTCTTC. Its translation: CASRPGGREQFF.

This clone has a single count. V gene TRBV19 combines with J gene TRBJ2-6; D unclear. V was pared by 4 bases and J by 0 bases, with 4 bases between. The germline V gene has CDR1 LNHDA and CDR2 SQIVND (reference sequence). This CDR3 spans 14 amino acids. Written as DNA, the CDR3 is TGTGCCAGTAGTAATCGCTCTGGGGCCAACGTCCTGACTTTC. Translating gives CASSNRSGANVLTF.

V gene TRBV5-1 combines with J gene TRBJ2-3; 7 nucleotides align to TRBD2. With V trimmed by 4 bases and J by 10 bases, 12 bases remained unmatched. CDR1 SGHRS and CDR2 YFSETQ come from the germline V gene. CDR3 size: 14 residues. CDR3 region: CASSRPRGTEAQYF. CDR3 nucleotide sequence: TGCGCCAGCAGCCGGCCGCGGGGGACGGAGGCGCAGTATTTT.

The rearrangement links TRBV5-4 to TRBJ2-1; D not resolved. Germline V gene data show CDR1 as SGHNT and CDR2 as YYREEE (reference sequence). The CDR3 runs 15 residues. Trimming stripped 0 bases from V and 0 bases from J, with 7 bases between. CDR3 loop: CASSLDKYSYNEQFF. CDR3 nucleotide sequence: TGTGCCAGCAGCTTGGACAAATACTCCTACAATGAGCAGTTCTTC.

This clone showed up just once. The genes are TRBV5-1 and TRBJ2-1; 9 positions match TRBD2. In germline, CDR1 is SGHRS, CDR2 YFSETQ. V dropped 3 bases and J dropped 2; count of bases not matched to a gene: 6. CDR3 length: 16 residues. The CDR3 region is CASSSGTSPAYNEQFF. In nucleotides, the CDR3 is TGCGCCAGCAGCTCAGGGACTAGCCCTGCCTACAATGAGCAGTTCTTC.

This clone was recorded a few times. The conserved final phenylalanine or tryptophan is absent from the CDR3, which likely points to a read error. No DNA is shown, since the ends of the CDR3 on it are uncertain; the CDR3 is the one TCRdb lists. The V gene is TRBV11-2, the J gene TRBJ2-7; the DNA was not compared with TRBD2, the D call given in the table. From germline, CDR1 is SGHAT and CDR2 FQNNGV. A total of 11 residues make up the CDR3, ends included. The CDR3 here is CASSEGLATRI.

V gene TRBV7-6 combines with J gene TRBJ2-3; 9 bases map to TRBD2. This CDR3 has 16 residues. Unmatched junction bases numbered 10, after V lost 5 bases and J lost 4 bases. Germline lookup yields CDR1 SGHVS and CDR2 FNYEAQ. CDR3 DNA: TGTGCCAGCAGCCTCCGGGGTAGCGGGAGTTCAGATACGCAGTATTTT. Translated, it gives CASSLRGSGSSDTQYF. Combining the CDR3 with reference TRBV7-6 and TRBJ2-3 gives the whole variable domain GAGVSQSPRYKVTKRGQDVALRCDPISGHVSLYWYRQALGQGPEFLTYFNYEAQQDKSGLPNDRFSAERPEGSISTLTIQRTEQRDSAMYRCASSLRGSGSSDTQYFGPGTRLTVL.

The rearrangement links TRBV18 to TRBJ1-3, with D tentatively TRBD1 (5 bases). Trimming cost V 0 bases and J 2 bases, with 14 bases left between them. Germline V gene sequence: CDR1 KGHSH, CDR2 LQKENI. This CDR3 is built from 17 residues. The CDR3 coding sequence is TGTGCCAGCTCACCACCGCAGGCCGGGGGGACTGGAAACACCATATATTTT. It encodes CASSPPQAGGTGNTIYF. Supplemented by reference TRBV18 and TRBJ1-3, the full variable domain reads NAGVMQNPRHLVRRRGQEARLRCSPMKGHSHVYWYRQLPEEGLKFMVYLQKENIIDESGMPKERFSAEFPKEGPSILRIQQVVRGDSAAYFCASSPPQAGGTGNTIYFGEGSWLTVV.

The genes are TRBV29-1 and TRBJ2-2; D unclear. V was clipped by 3 bases and J by 2 bases, with 10 bases between them. CDR1 is SQVTM, CDR2 ANQGSEA, per germline. The CDR3 extends over 14 amino acids. The CDR3 DNA follows: TGCAGCGTTGAGGTCAGAACCAACACCGGGGAGCTGTTTTTT. Amino acids: CSVEVRTNTGELFF.

This rearrangement joins TRBV27 to TRBJ2-7; tentatively, D is TRBD2 (8 bases). CDR1 is MNHEY and CDR2 is SMNVEV in the germline V gene (reference sequence). The CDR3 covers 14 residues. V lost 7 bases to trimming and J lost 2 bases, with 15 bases between them. The DNA of the CDR3 is TGTGCCAGCACCCCCGGGAGGGGGCCCTACGAGCAGTACTTC. Translating gives CASTPGRGPYEQYF.

This chain links TRBV2 with TRBJ2-7; 9 bases match TRBD1. Germline V lookup: CDR1 SNHLY, CDR2 FYNNEI. The CDR3 totals 14 residues. The ends lost 5 bases at V and 7 bases at J; junction bases unmatched: 9. This chain's CDR3 is CASSSGTGSGEQYF. In DNA form, the CDR3 reads TGTGCCAGCAGTTCCGGGACAGGGTCGGGGGAGCAGTACTTC.

This clone has only a few counts. The gene calls are TRBV15 and TRBJ2-1; D is perhaps TRBD1 (7 bases). The germline V and J ends were trimmed by 5 bases and 7 bases, with 21 bases remaining between them. The CDR3 has 16 amino acids. Germline V CDR1 and CDR2: LNHNV, YYDKDF (reference sequence). CDR3 loop: CATSRGGTVLPNEQFF. CDR3 DNA sequence: TGTGCCACCAGCCGGGGCGGGACAGTTCTTCCTAATGAGCAGTTCTTC. Using reference TRBV15 and TRBJ2-1 for the parts outside the CDR3, the full variable domain is DAMVIQNPRYQVTQFGKPVTLSCSQTLNHNVMYWYQQKSSQAPKLLFHYYDKDFNNEADTPDNFQSRRPNTSFCFLDIRSPGLGDTAMYLCATSRGGTVLPNEQFFGPGTRLTVL.

The V gene is TRBV7-2, the J gene TRBJ2-1; D remains unclear. The CDR3 loop spans 14 amino acids. Germline loops: CDR1 SGHTA, CDR2 FQGNSA. V shed 2 bases and J shed 9 bases, with 14 bases lying between them. CDR3 DNA: TGTGCCAGCAGCTTACTTAGGAGCGACGGTGAGCAGTTCTTC. The encoded protein is CASSLLRSDGEQFF. The whole variable domain, filled in from reference TRBV7-2 and TRBJ2-1, reads GAGVSQSPSNKVTEKGKDVELRCDPISGHTALYWYRQSLGQGLEFLIYFQGNSAPDKSGLPSDRFSAERTGGSVSTLTIQRTQQEDSAVYLCASSLLRSDGEQFFGPGTRLTVL.

This clone has a handful of counts. The chain is built from TRBV4-1 and TRBJ1-5; D not certain. Germline loops: CDR1 MGHRA, CDR2 YSYEKL. There are 17 residues in the CDR3. The V gene lost 5 bases and the J gene lost 3 bases, with 20 bases spanning the gap. The CDR3 DNA is TGCGCCAGCAGCGACACGACCACAGTTGGGTTCAATCAGCCCCAGCATTTT. Protein product: CASSDTTTVGFNQPQHF.

CDR3 nucleotides: TGCGCCAGCAGCTTGGTTCCTCCGGGGAGTAGATCTGGAAACACCATATATTTT. Its translation: CASSLVPPGSRSGNTIYF. The chain has TRBV5-1 and TRBJ1-3; D uncertain. The germline V and J ends were trimmed by 0 bases and 1 base, with 17 bases remaining between them. The CDR3 covers 18 residues. The germline V gene encodes CDR1 SGHRS and CDR2 YFSETQ.

The gene calls are TRBV7-9 and TRBJ2-4; D is unresolved. The CDR3 has 17 residues. Trimming cost V 5 bases and J 0 bases, with 17 bases left between them. CDR1 SEHNR and CDR2 FQNEAQ come from the germline V gene (reference sequence). In nucleotides, the CDR3 is TGTGCCAGCAGCGCAGTGTCGCGGTTCCTAGCCAAAAACATTCAGTACTTC. This translates into CASSAVSRFLAKNIQYF. Full variable domain (rest looked up from reference TRBV7-9 and TRBJ2-4): DTGVSQNPRHKITKRGQNVTFRCDPISEHNRLYWYRQTLGQGPEFLTYFQNEAQLEKSRLLSDRFSAERPKGSFSTLEIQRTEQGDSAMYLCASSAVSRFLAKNIQYFGAGTRLSVL.

The V gene is TRBV7-9, the J gene TRBJ2-5; D is possibly TRBD1 (6 bases). This CDR3 spans 15 amino acids. With 2 bases removed from V and 2 bases from J, the gap between germline ends came to 12 bases. Germline V gene sequence: CDR1 SEHNR, CDR2 FQNEAQ (reference sequence). CDR3 in amino acids: CASSLPRTAQETQYF. For the CDR3, the DNA is TGTGCCAGCAGCTTACCCAGGACAGCTCAAGAGACCCAGTACTTC.

This chain connects TRBV7-6 to TRBJ2-3; TRBD2 matches at 12 bases. This CDR3 comprises 17 residues. V dropped 1 base and J dropped 1; count of bases not matched to a gene: 3. The V gene's germline CDR1 is SGHVS and CDR2 FNYEAQ. CDR3 protein: CASSLEGLAGGTDTQYF. The CDR3 DNA reads as TGTGCCAGCAGCTTAGAGGGACTAGCGGGTGGCACAGATACGCAGTATTTT.

In DNA form, the CDR3 reads TGTGCCAGCAGCGTAGCAGGTCCACAAGTGGAGACCCAGTACTTC. It codes for CASSVAGPQVETQYF. The rearrangement uses TRBV9 and TRBJ2-5; no clear D gene. Trimming shortened V by 0 bases and J by 5 bases, and 14 bases separated the two germline ends. The CDR3 runs 15 residues. Germline lookup yields CDR1 SGDLS and CDR2 YYNGEE. Drawing the rest from reference TRBV9 and TRBJ2-5, the complete variable domain is DSGVTQTPKHLITATGQRVTLRCSPRSGDLSVYWYQQSLDQGLQFLIQYYNGEERAKGNILERFSAQQFPDLHSELNLSSLELGDSALYFCASSVAGPQVETQYFGPGTRLLVL.

The CDR3 reads CASSTLQGASEQYF. Here the CDR3 DNA reads TGTGCCAGCAGTACACTTCAGGGGGCAAGCGAGCAGTACTTC. This rearrangement joins TRBV6-1 to TRBJ2-7; TRBD1 matches 8 bases. Germline CDR1 MNHNS, CDR2 SASEGT. The CDR3 is 14 residues long. Trimming removed 5 bases from V and 6 bases from J; junction bases left unmatched: 9.

The chain combines TRBV4-3 with TRBJ1-1, with 7 nucleotides matching TRBD1. V was clipped by 6 bases and J by 4 bases; unmatched bases: 8. The CDR3 is 14 residues long. CDR1 is LGHNA and CDR2 is YSLEER in the germline V gene. The CDR3 sequence: CASRVQGRSTEAFF. The CDR3 DNA is TGCGCCAGCAGGGTACAGGGGAGGTCCACTGAAGCTTTCTTT.

The V gene is TRBV19, the J gene TRBJ2-7; a weak D match, TRBD2 (6 bases). Germline lookup yields CDR1 LNHDA and CDR2 SQIVND (reference sequence). CDR3 length: 14 residues. The V gene lost 5 bases and the J gene lost 2 bases, with 13 bases spanning the gap. The CDR3 sequence: CASSPGGGAYEQYF. The DNA for the CDR3 is TGTGCCAGTAGTCCTGGTGGAGGGGCCTACGAGCAGTACTTC.

The count of this clone is one. This sequence joins TRBV7-2 and TRBJ2-4; possible D gene TRBD2, 6 bases. V lost 1 base and J 1 base, leaving 14 bases between the germline ends. Germline V gene lookup returns CDR1 SGHTA and CDR2 FQGNSA. The CDR3 totals 17 residues. Here the CDR3 DNA reads TGTGCCAGCAGCTTAGTTAGCGGTACGGGGGCCAAAAACATTCAGTACTTC. Amino acids: CASSLVSGTGAKNIQYF.